Below, 15 T cell receptor beta chains from the same sample are listed, as sequenced in a study of blood T cell repertoires in COVID-19. This table comes from immunoSEQ multiplex PCR, and its TCRdb copy is limited to in-frame clones, with some not included. In the table there are approximately 140,000 clones, less than 85% of which are singletons. The specimen was peripheral blood. The receptors stem from a human donor in a cohort sampled during active COVID-19.

The chain carries TRBV7-2 and TRBJ1-6; D gene ambiguous. The CDR3 length is 14 residues. The V end lost 5 bases, the J end lost 10 bases, and 15 bases lay between the germline ends. Germline CDR1 SGHTA, CDR2 FQGNSA. CDR3 nucleotides: TGTGCCAGCAGCCAATCGACTGTCCCCTCACCCCTCCACTTT. It specifies CASSQSTVPSPLHF.

The chain recombines TRBV5-4 with TRBJ2-2; possibly TRBD1 for D (5 bases). This CDR3 has 15 residues. V was trimmed by 3 bases and J by 2 bases, leaving 11 bases between them. The germline gives CDR1 SGHNT, CDR2 YYREEE (reference sequence). The DNA of the CDR3 is TGTGCCAGCAGCTCCCGGCAGGGTAACACCGGGGAGCTGTTTTTT. It encodes CASSSRQGNTGELFF.

This clone was observed a handful of times. J is TRBJ1-2 and V is TRBV3-1 (or the pseudogene TRBV3-2); 10 bases align to TRBD1. Germline loops: CDR1 LGHDT, CDR2 YNNKEL (reference sequence). V was clipped by 4 bases and J by 7 bases; unmatched bases: 6. The CDR3 is made up of 14 amino acids. The CDR3 sequence: CASSRGQGLVGYTF. CDR3 bases: TGTGCCAGCAGCCGGGGACAGGGGCTGGTTGGCTACACCTTC.

The chain recombines TRBV7-8 with TRBJ1-4; tentative D call: TRBD1 (6 bases). This CDR3 spans 17 amino acids. The V and J ends lost 8 bases and 0 bases respectively, with 19 bases between them. Germline V gene lookup returns CDR1 SGHVS and CDR2 FQNEAQ. CDR3 loop: CASVGGLGATTNEKLFF. The CDR3 DNA is TGTGCCAGCGTTGGGGGATTGGGGGCTACAACTAATGAAAAACTGTTTTTT.

This chain joins TRBV27 and TRBJ1-1; 7 bases fit TRBD1. V shed 8 bases, J shed 5 bases, and the junction held 14 bases outside the gene matches. The germline CDR1 and CDR2 sequences are MNHEY and SMNVEV (reference sequence). This CDR3 spans 15 amino acids. CDR3 protein: CASGVWRGQGTEAFF. CDR3 coding DNA: TGTGCCAGCGGGGTTTGGAGGGGGCAAGGAACTGAAGCTTTCTTT.

This chain joins TRBV6-1 and TRBJ1-2; no reliable D call. Germline assignment: CDR1 MNHNS and CDR2 SASEGT. The CDR3 is 13 amino acids. The germline V and J ends were trimmed by 1 base and 5 bases, with 8 bases remaining between them. The CDR3 loop is CASSEGPLYGYTF. The CDR3 bases are TGTGCCAGCAGTGAAGGGCCTCTTTATGGCTACACCTTC.

The rearrangement uses TRBV2 and TRBJ1-6, with 7 bases that match TRBD1. Germline loops: CDR1 SNHLY, CDR2 FYNNEI. V shed 6 bases and J 14 bases; nucleotides not matched to a gene: 19. The CDR3 sequence is 16 residues long. This CDR3 reads CASSPGGTPGFLALHF. The CDR3 nucleotides read TGTGCCAGCAGCCCAGGGGGGACCCCGGGCTTTCTGGCCCTCCACTTT.

The chain recombines TRBV18 with TRBJ1-2; 8 positions agree with TRBD1. The CDR3 has 17 amino acids. Germline V lookup: CDR1 KGHSH, CDR2 LQKENI. J lost 7 bases, V lost 4 bases, and 17 bases had no gene match. The chain's CDR3 is CASSLYGTGKVQGGYTF. CDR3 DNA sequence: TGTGCCAGCTCACTCTATGGGACAGGAAAGGTGCAGGGTGGCTACACCTTC.

The chain links TRBV12-3 or TRBV12-4 to TRBJ2-1; 7 bases match TRBD1. V gave up 6 bases and J gave up 15 bases; unmatched junction bases: 11. The CDR3 sequence is 12 residues long. The CDR3 DNA reads TGTGCCAGCAGAAACGTACAGGGGCCCGGGTTCTTC. It is translated as CASRNVQGPGFF.

The V and J genes are TRBV4-3 and TRBJ2-5; maybe TRBD2 (5 bases). Germline V gene lookup returns CDR1 LGHNA and CDR2 YSLEER. This CDR3 has 15 residues. V was shortened by 0 bases and J by 2 bases, with 10 bases between the two germline ends. As DNA, the CDR3 is TGCGCCAGCAGCCAAGATCGGACGGGACAAGAGACCCAGTACTTC. This gives the protein CASSQDRTGQETQYF.

CDR3 DNA: TGTGCCAGCAGCTTGGGGGACAGGGCGGATGGCTACACCTTC. Its translation is CASSLGDRADGYTF. J is TRBJ1-2 and V is TRBV5-4; 9 bases agree with TRBD1. Germline V gene data show CDR1 as SGHNT and CDR2 as YYREEE (reference sequence). Trimming took 0 bases from V and 6 from J; bases not matched to a gene: 3. The CDR3 contains 14 residues.

CDR3 sequence (DNA): TGTGCCAGCAGTTCCCGGACTGACTATGGCTACACCTTC. It specifies CASSSRTDYGYTF. The chain is built from TRBV7-8 and TRBJ1-2; no firm D call. The CDR3 is 13 residues long. CDR1 and CDR2 from the germline V gene are SGHVS and FQNEAQ. The V gene lost 6 bases and the J gene lost 3 bases, with 11 bases spanning the gap. Looking up the rest from reference TRBV7-8 and TRBJ1-2 gives the full variable domain: GAGVSQSPRYKVAKRGQDVALRCDPISGHVSLFWYQQALGQGPEFLTYFQNEAQLDKSGLPSDRFFAERPEGSVSTLKIQRTQQEDSAVYLCASSSRTDYGYTFGSGTRLTVV.

The chain links TRBV27 to TRBJ2-7, with 7 positions matching TRBD1. The J segment lost 2 bases and the V segment lost 5 bases, leaving 15 bases of the junction unmatched. Looked up from germline, CDR1 is MNHEY and CDR2 is SMNVEV (reference sequence). There are 17 residues in the CDR3. Here the CDR3 reads CASSPSTGTVTTYEQYF. DNA for the CDR3: TGTGCCAGCAGTCCCTCAACCGGGACAGTGACAACCTACGAGCAGTACTTC.

This clone was observed a single time. CDR3 residues: CAWSPGQFSGNTIYF. The DNA of the CDR3 is TGTGCCTGGAGCCCGGGACAGTTCTCTGGAAACACCATATATTTT. V usage is TRBV30 and J usage is TRBJ1-3, with 7 nucleotides matching TRBD1. V lost 3 bases to trimming and J lost 0 bases; unmatched junction nucleotides: 5. This CDR3 has 15 amino acids. Germline loops: CDR1 GTSNPN, CDR2 SVGIG (reference sequence).

This clone was detected only a few times. This chain uses TRBV5-4 with TRBJ2-2; 9 positions match TRBD2. The V gene's germline CDR1 is SGHNT and CDR2 YYREEE (reference sequence). After removal of 5 bases from V and 3 bases from J, the junction contained 5 bases not matched to a gene. The length of the CDR3 is 15 residues. CDR3 sequence (DNA): TGTGCCAGCAGGCTGACTAGCGGAGACACCGGGGAGCTGTTTTTT. Its translation is CASRLTSGDTGELFF.